This is a list of T cell receptor beta chains from one sample in a study of OX40 agonist ivuxolimab in advanced cancers. The repertoire was sequenced with immunoSEQ multiplex PCR; TCRdb's copy has only in-frame clones and lacks some. The table lists 60,000 or so clones, around 86% of them singletons. The sequencing here drew on CD4+ or CD8+ T cells sorted from blood, taken in a trial of the OX40 agonist ivuxolimab. These receptors all come from an adult with an advanced solid tumor such as melanoma, head and neck, liver or kidney cancer. CDR3s include the opening cysteine and the closing phenylalanine or tryptophan. Size tells how often a clone was seen (once, few, many) or the class of an expanded clone, and some rows leave it out.

j_gene: TRBJ2-4
v_gene: TRBV10-3
abundance: -
CDR3aa: CAISESPQPENIQYF

j_gene: TRBJ2-2
v_gene: TRBV5-1
abundance: -
CDR3aa: CASSSPRGEITGELFF

j_gene: TRBJ2-7
v_gene: TRBV27
abundance: -
CDR3aa: CASSFGRRSYEQYF

j_gene: TRBJ1-1
v_gene: TRBV5-8
abundance: -
CDR3aa: CASSARLEAFF

j_gene: TRBJ2-3
v_gene: TRBV18
abundance: -
CDR3aa: CASSPPESPDTQYF

j_gene: TRBJ1-2
v_gene: TRBV19
abundance: -
CDR3aa: CASSTGTTYGYTF

j_gene: TRBJ1-1
v_gene: TRBV27
abundance: -
CDR3aa: CASSLPGPATEAFF

j_gene: TRBJ2-5
v_gene: TRBV25-1
abundance: -
CDR3aa: CASSDMEETQYF

j_gene: TRBJ1-2
v_gene: TRBV19
abundance: -
CDR3aa: CASRLPPRVGYTF

j_gene: TRBJ2-1
v_gene: TRBV6-1
abundance: -
CDR3aa: CASSQLGSSYNEQFF

j_gene: TRBJ1-1
v_gene: TRBV19
abundance: -
CDR3aa: CASSITGGKSEAFF

j_gene: TRBJ2-7
v_gene: TRBV11-2
abundance: once
CDR3aa: CASSLSPTYEQYF

j_gene: TRBJ2-7
v_gene: TRBV7-2
abundance: -
CDR3aa: CASSSPAGGSPYEQYF

j_gene: TRBJ2-1
v_gene: TRBV5-6
abundance: -
CDR3aa: CASSLDMGNEQFF

j_gene: TRBJ2-3
v_gene: TRBV4-1
abundance: -
CDR3aa: CASSHLPGGPDTQYF

j_gene: TRBJ2-2
v_gene: TRBV4-3
abundance: -
CDR3aa: CASSRSREQGNTGELFF

j_gene: TRBJ2-7
v_gene: TRBV2
abundance: -
CDR3aa: CASRSTYGQVDEQYF

j_gene: -
v_gene: TRBV6-5
abundance: -
CDR3aa: CASTSSGSYEQYF

j_gene: TRBJ1-1
v_gene: TRBV6-6
abundance: -
CDR3aa: CASSRGTEAFF

j_gene: TRBJ2-5
v_gene: TRBV14
abundance: -
CDR3aa: CASSQDKKAGGIKETQYF

j_gene: TRBJ1-1
v_gene: TRBV29-1
abundance: -
CDR3aa: CSALRGDATEAFF

j_gene: TRBJ2-7
v_gene: TRBV27
abundance: -
CDR3aa: CASSFGLKPYEQYF

j_gene: TRBJ1-1
v_gene: TRBV7-8
abundance: -
CDR3aa: CASSSLIVEGMNTEAFF

j_gene: TRBJ2-5
v_gene: TRBV7-6
abundance: -
CDR3aa: CASSPRDRLQETQYF

j_gene: TRBJ1-2
v_gene: TRBV4-2
abundance: -
CDR3aa: CASRLGDRDGYTF

j_gene: TRBJ1-6
v_gene: TRBV10-3
abundance: few
CDR3aa: CAISESGGNSPLHF

j_gene: TRBJ2-7
v_gene: TRBV5-4
abundance: -
CDR3aa: CASSLAYGTYEQYF

j_gene: TRBJ2-7
v_gene: TRBV15
abundance: -
CDR3aa: CATSRTSGGSEQYF

j_gene: TRBJ2-1
v_gene: TRBV9
abundance: -
CDR3aa: CASSGGASSYNEQFF

j_gene: TRBJ2-3
v_gene: TRBV18
abundance: -
CDR3aa: CASSPILTERGTDTQYF

j_gene: TRBJ2-6
v_gene: TRBV21-1
abundance: once
CDR3aa: CASSKGGFSGANVLTF

j_gene: TRBJ1-2
v_gene: TRBV5-1
abundance: -
CDR3aa: CASSLGLGQEDGYTF

j_gene: TRBJ1-2
v_gene: TRBV13
abundance: -
CDR3aa: CASTGPGGNYGYTF

j_gene: TRBJ2-6
v_gene: TRBV14
abundance: -
CDR3aa: CASSQIKGQGTGANVLTF

j_gene: TRBJ2-7
v_gene: TRBV7-9
abundance: -
CDR3aa: CASSLSAGQAYEQYF

j_gene: TRBJ2-1
v_gene: TRBV9
abundance: -
CDR3aa: CASSVASGNEQFF

j_gene: TRBJ2-7
v_gene: TRBV6-6
abundance: -
CDR3aa: CASSRTGTYEQYF

j_gene: TRBJ1-1
v_gene: TRBV7-2
abundance: few
CDR3aa: CASSREFKGDNTEAFF

j_gene: TRBJ2-5
v_gene: TRBV10-3
abundance: -
CDR3aa: CAISGTGQETQYF

j_gene: TRBJ1-2
v_gene: TRBV6-6
abundance: once
CDR3aa: CASSYSGYGYTF

j_gene: TRBJ1-2
v_gene: TRBV11-2
abundance: -
CDR3aa: CASSLVGRNYGYTF

j_gene: TRBJ1-3
v_gene: TRBV5-6
abundance: -
CDR3aa: CASSLQGLGNTIYF

j_gene: TRBJ2-7
v_gene: TRBV27
abundance: -
CDR3aa: CASSTPRTGSYEQYF

j_gene: TRBJ1-1
v_gene: TRBV5-1
abundance: -
CDR3aa: CASSLDQGSTEAFF

j_gene: TRBJ1-5
v_gene: TRBV27
abundance: -
CDR3aa: CTSSFGTDNQPQHF

j_gene: TRBJ2-6
v_gene: TRBV7-6
abundance: -
CDR3aa: CASSLARSGANVLTF

j_gene: TRBJ1-4
v_gene: TRBV20-1
abundance: -
CDR3aa: CPNEKLFF

j_gene: TRBJ1-2
v_gene: TRBV7-9
abundance: once
CDR3aa: CASSYVDGYGYTF

j_gene: TRBJ1-1
v_gene: TRBV21-1
abundance: -
CDR3aa: CASPDRGPMNTEAFF

j_gene: TRBJ2-7
v_gene: TRBV21-1
abundance: -
CDR3aa: CASSKSWTGVYYEQYF

j_gene: TRBJ1-1
v_gene: TRBV7-3
abundance: -
CDR3aa: CASSLTRDTEAFF

j_gene: TRBJ2-7
v_gene: TRBV5-4
abundance: -
CDR3aa: CASSPLDREDSYEQYF

j_gene: TRBJ1-2
v_gene: TRBV11-2
abundance: -
CDR3aa: CASSLDRGGPGYGYTF

j_gene: TRBJ1-1
v_gene: TRBV5-6
abundance: -
CDR3aa: CASSLEVGTEAFF

j_gene: TRBJ1-2
v_gene: TRBV20-1
abundance: -
CDR3aa: CSDGVGYTF

j_gene: TRBJ2-3
v_gene: TRBV4-1
abundance: -
CDR3aa: CASSLGPGATDTQYF

j_gene: TRBJ1-2
v_gene: TRBV11-1
abundance: -
CDR3aa: CASSLGPETPYGYTF

j_gene: TRBJ2-3
v_gene: TRBV7-9
abundance: -
CDR3aa: CASTQIRDGGTDTQYF

j_gene: TRBJ2-7
v_gene: TRBV11-2
abundance: -
CDR3aa: CASSSGRESSYEQYF